This T cell receptor beta chain came from a study of radiotherapy plus CTLA-4 blockade in lung cancer listed by TCRdb under 2018. For the wider study: Objective responses occurred in roughly 19% of enrolled patients, and 31% achieved disease control.

Focal radiation therapy combined with CTLA-4 blockade (ipilimumab) was tested in patients with chemo-refractory metastatic non-small-cell lung cancer. The CDR3 runs 13 residues from the cysteine to the phenylalanine. CDR3 DNA only is kept here, 39 bases in frame from base 1. Trimming removed 4 bases from V and 6 bases from J, leaving 12 bases between the germline ends. The germline V gene encodes CDR1 SGHTA and CDR2 FQGNSA. Library method: the immunoSEQ multiplex PCR assay. In its TCRdb copy, this immuneACCESS table keeps in-frame sequences only and misses some clones. Where compared with another copy, unresolved V genes explain less than half of these, and the others have no known cause. The sample table records tens of thousands of clones; approximately 70% of these occur just once. Around 3.5% of the sample rests with the top ten. What the authors observed across the whole study: TCR clones derived from tumors expanded in peripheral blood after treatment with radiotherapy and ipilimumab. Increased serum interferon-beta after radiation, together with early dynamic changes in blood T cell clones, were reported to be the strongest predictors of response.

About this clone: Its cognate antigen has yet to be identified. Base qualities are not provided; no much larger clone lies one nucleotide away.

This TCR came from a human donor with non-small cell lung cancer who had stable disease on radiotherapy plus ipilimumab. The input for sequencing was peripheral blood, taken from a patient treated with radiotherapy plus ipilimumab. The chain is assembled from TRBV7-2 and TRBJ2-5; the D gene may be TRBD1 or TRBD2, since each aligns over 5 bases. The base sequence is TGTGCCAGCAGCTCTTCCAGGGAGCAGACCCAGTACTTC. This sequence encodes CASSSSREQTQYF.